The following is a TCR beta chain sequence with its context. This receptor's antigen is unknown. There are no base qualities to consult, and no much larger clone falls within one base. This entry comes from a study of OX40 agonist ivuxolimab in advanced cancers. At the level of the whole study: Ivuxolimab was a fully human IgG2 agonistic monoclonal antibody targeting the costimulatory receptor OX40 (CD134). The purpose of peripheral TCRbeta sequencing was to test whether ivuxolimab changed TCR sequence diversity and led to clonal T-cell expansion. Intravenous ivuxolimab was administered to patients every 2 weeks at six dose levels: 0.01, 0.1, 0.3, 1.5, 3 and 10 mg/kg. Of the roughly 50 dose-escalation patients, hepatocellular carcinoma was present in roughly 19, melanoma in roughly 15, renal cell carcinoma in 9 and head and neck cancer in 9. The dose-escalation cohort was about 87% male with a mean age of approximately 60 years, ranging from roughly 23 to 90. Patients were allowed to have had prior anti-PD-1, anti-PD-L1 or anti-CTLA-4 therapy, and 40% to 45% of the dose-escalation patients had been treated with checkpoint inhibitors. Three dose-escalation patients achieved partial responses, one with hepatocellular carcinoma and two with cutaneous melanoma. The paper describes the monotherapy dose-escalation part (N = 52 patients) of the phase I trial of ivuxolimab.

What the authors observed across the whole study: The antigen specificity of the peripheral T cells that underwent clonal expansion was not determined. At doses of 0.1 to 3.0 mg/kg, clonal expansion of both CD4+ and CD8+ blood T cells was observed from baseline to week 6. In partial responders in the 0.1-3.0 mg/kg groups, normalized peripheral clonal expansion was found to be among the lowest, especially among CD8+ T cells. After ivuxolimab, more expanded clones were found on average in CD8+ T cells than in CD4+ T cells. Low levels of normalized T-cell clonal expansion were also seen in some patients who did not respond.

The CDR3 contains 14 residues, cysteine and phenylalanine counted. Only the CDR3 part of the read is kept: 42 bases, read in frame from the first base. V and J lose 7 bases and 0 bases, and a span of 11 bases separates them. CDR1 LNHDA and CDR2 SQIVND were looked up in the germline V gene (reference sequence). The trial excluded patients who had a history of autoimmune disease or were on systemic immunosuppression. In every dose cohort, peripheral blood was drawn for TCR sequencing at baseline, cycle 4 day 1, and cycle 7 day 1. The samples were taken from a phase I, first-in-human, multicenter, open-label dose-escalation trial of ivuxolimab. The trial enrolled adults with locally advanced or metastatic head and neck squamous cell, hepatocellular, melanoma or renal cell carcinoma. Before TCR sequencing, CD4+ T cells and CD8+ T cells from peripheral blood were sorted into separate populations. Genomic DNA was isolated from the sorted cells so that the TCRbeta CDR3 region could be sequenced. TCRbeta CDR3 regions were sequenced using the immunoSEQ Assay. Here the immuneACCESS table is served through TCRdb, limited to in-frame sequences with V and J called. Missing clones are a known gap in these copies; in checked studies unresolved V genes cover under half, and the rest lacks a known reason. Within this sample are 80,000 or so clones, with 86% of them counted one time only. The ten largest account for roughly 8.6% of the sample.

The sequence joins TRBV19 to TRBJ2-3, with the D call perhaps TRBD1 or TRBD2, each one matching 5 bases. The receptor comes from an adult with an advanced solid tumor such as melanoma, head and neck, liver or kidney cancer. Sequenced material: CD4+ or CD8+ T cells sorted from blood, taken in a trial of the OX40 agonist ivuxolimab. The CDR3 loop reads CASNRDGSTDTQYF. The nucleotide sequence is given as TGTGCCAGTAACCGGGACGGAAGCACAGATACGCAGTATTTT.